This T cell receptor (beta chain) was observed in a study of blood T cell repertoires in COVID-19 (dated by TCRdb to about 2020). Regarding the complete study: Samples from collaborators originated in the United States, Italy and Spain and spanned both the acute and convalescent phases of COVID-19. HLA class I and class II types, where available, came from metadata supplied by the sample provider rather than from assay-based typing. The material from the prospective study consisted of cDNA or gDNA derived from T cells, B-cell-depleted T cells, or PBMCs. Samples came from the ongoing ImmuneRACE study (first 160 participants) plus 1,254 subjects from 6 global collaborators. Nearly every sample came with metadata listing a de-identified subject ID, COVID-19 status, age in years and sex. Deeply sampled blood TCRbeta repertoires from subjects exposed to, actively infected with, or recovered from COVID-19 were included in the dataset. The repertoires were made available in a free public database intended to serve as a resource for research on the immune response to SARS-CoV-2. What the work shows at the level of the full study, not this receptor alone: The quantity of clinical and demographic metadata differed by source and by participant and was supplied without curation.

The immunoSEQ Assay, a bias-controlled multiplex PCR, was used to amplify TCRbeta CDR3 regions from genomic DNA. In the authors' own workflow: The number of nucleated cells in each sample was estimated from the amplification of reference gene primers within the assay. Sequence reads were collapsed and filtered to measure the absolute abundance of every unique TCRbeta CDR3 rearrangement. For each sample, productive Simpson clonality was calculated as the square root of Simpson's diversity index over productive rearrangements. The immuneACCESS repertoire file appears here via TCRdb, limited to in-frame rearrangements. These files lack a portion of the clones; in checked studies, under half of the deficit traces to unresolved V genes, and the cause of the others is not known. The V and J calls and clone size are taken from that table; D and trimming were inferred from the DNA. The table for this sample lists 250,000 to 300,000 clones; around four fifths of them were counted only once. The ten largest make up 3.5% to 5% of the sample.

After removal of 5 bases from V and 4 bases from J, the junction retains 8 bases not matched to a gene. From the cysteine up to the phenylalanine, the CDR3 has a length of 15 residues. Only the CDR3 part of the read is kept: 45 bases, read in frame from the first base. The CDR1 and CDR2 encoded by the germline V gene (reference sequence) are SEHNR and FQNEAQ. Note on this clone: It lacks a known antigen. The sample holds no much larger clone one base away, and base qualities are not on file.

Enrolling through a virtual design, the prospective study's participants ranged in age from roughly 18 to 89 years and lived across some 23 United States geographic areas. Cohort assignment in the prospective study relied on participant-reported clinical history from a screening survey and a study questionnaire. In the prospective study, mobile phlebotomists collected whole blood, serum and a nasopharyngeal or oropharyngeal swab from each participant. Additional blood draws and questionnaires over an approximately 2-month period could optionally be provided by prospective study participants. Prospective study blood samples were shipped either frozen or at room temperature before DNA extraction.

Sequencing was carried out using PBMCs or T cells enriched from blood (not recorded which). This chain joins TRBV7-9 to TRBJ1-2, with 9 bases aligning to TRBD1. This clonotype was sampled from a man aged 25-45 years with acute COVID-19. The CDR3 amino acid sequence is: CASSARDRVTYGYTF. The DNA sequence is as follows: TGTGCCAGCAGCGCAAGGGACAGGGTAACCTATGGCTACACCTTC. With the rest looked up from the reference TRBV7-9 and TRBJ1-2 genes rather than sequenced, the full variable domain is DTGVSQNPRHKITKRGQNVTFRCDPISEHNRLYWYRQTLGQGPEFLTYFQNEAQLEKSRLLSDRFSAERPKGSFSTLEIQRTEQGDSAMYLCASSARDRVTYGYTFGSGTRLTVV.